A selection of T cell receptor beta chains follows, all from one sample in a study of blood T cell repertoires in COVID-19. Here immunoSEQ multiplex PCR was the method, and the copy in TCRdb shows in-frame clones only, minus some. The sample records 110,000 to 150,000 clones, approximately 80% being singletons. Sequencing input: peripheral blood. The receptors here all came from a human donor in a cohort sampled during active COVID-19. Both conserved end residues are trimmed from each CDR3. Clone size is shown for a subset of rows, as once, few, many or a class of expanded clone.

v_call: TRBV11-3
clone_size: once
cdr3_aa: ASSLEAGWYNSPLH

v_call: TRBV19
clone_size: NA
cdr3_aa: ASSIGQGGEKLF

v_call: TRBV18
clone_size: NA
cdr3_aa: ASSRDRYYGYT

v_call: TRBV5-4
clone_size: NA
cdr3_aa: ASSLATGGSPLH

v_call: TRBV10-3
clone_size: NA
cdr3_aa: AISETGAQPQH

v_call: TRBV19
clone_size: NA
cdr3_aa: ASKETGTANEKLF

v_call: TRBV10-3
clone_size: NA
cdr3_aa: AISAGAGVGTDTQY

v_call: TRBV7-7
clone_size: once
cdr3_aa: ASSLGAGGTDTQY

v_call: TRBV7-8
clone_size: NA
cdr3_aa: ASSLAAGGSGYT

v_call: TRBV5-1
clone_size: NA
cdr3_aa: ASSPGTAHEQF

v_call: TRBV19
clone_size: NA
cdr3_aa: ASSIGGRSRDEQF

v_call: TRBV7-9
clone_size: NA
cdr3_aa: ASSRQGFYGYT

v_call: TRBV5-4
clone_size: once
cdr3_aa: ASSLAGSNQPQH

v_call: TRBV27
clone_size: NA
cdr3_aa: ASSPTSLGETQY

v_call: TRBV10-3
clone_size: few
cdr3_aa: AIADRGNQPQH